This T cell receptor (beta chain) was obtained from a study of cytomegalovirus exposure and HLA in healthy donors. The PCR used 60 Vbeta and 13 Jbeta primers. Produced via immunoSEQ multiplex PCR; TCRdb's table is partial and in-frame only. Here the sample spans over 150,000 clones, 65% to 80% being singletons. V was pared by 4 bases and J by 5 bases, with 10 bases of the junction left unmatched. The CDR3 has 17 amino acids. Sequencing used PBMCs. This chain links TRBV6-7 with TRBJ2-5; 13 bases are shared with TRBD2. TRBV6-7 is known as an ORF, though its function is uncertain. The receptor was derived from a woman between 35 and 50 years old in good health and CMV-seropositive. The CDR3 reads CASSSLGLAGVQETQYF. In DNA form, the CDR3 reads TGTGCCAGCAGTTCCCTTGGACTAGCGGGAGTGCAGGAGACCCAGTACTTC.